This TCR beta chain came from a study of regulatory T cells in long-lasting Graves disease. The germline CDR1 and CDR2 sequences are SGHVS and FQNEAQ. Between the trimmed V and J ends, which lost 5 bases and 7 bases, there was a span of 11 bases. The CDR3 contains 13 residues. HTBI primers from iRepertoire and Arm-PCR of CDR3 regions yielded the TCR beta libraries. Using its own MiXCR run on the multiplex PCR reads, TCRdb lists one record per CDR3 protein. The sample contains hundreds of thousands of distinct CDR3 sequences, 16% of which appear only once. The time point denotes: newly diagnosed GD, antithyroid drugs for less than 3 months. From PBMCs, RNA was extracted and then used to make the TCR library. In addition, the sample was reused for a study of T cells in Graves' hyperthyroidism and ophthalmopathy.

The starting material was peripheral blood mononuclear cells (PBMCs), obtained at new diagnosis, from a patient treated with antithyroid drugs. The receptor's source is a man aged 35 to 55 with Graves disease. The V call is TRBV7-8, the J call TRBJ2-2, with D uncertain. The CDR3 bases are TGTGCCAGCAGCCCCCGGAGTAGCGGGGAGCTGTTTTTT. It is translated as CASSPRSSGELFF.